These 13 T cell receptor beta chains were sequenced from one sample in a study of blood T cell repertoires in COVID-19. Some clones are missing from TCRdb's copy, which holds only in-frame ones; the method was immunoSEQ multiplex PCR. Of 180,000 or so clones detected, roughly 84% appear once; the ten largest clones hold 10% to 15%. The sample consisted of PBMCs or T cells enriched from blood (not recorded which). All receptors derive from a woman aged 55-69 years who had recovered from COVID-19.

The chain recombines TRBV20-1 with TRBJ2-3; 10 positions match TRBD2. The CDR3 spans 14 residues. V trimming: 3 bases; J trimming: 4 bases; junction bases outside the gene matches: 4. The germline CDR1 and CDR2 sequences are DFQATT and SNEGSKA (reference sequence). The CDR3 here is CSASLAGAPDTQYF. The DNA of the CDR3 is TGCAGTGCTAGTCTAGCGGGAGCTCCAGATACGCAGTATTTT.

This chain's CDR3 is CASSLDRGDYGYTF. The CDR3, as DNA: TGTGCCAGCAGTTTGGACAGGGGGGACTATGGCTACACCTTC. The chain carries TRBV6-5 and TRBJ1-2, with TRBD1 matching over 10 bases. From germline, CDR1 is MNHEY and CDR2 SVGAGI. The CDR3 is made up of 14 amino acids. Trimming took 4 bases from V and 3 from J; bases not matched to a gene: 2.

The gene calls are TRBV27 and TRBJ2-7; TRBD1 matches at 7 bases. Germline CDR1 is MNHEY and CDR2 is SMNVEV (reference sequence). Trimming removed 5 bases from V and 6 bases from J; junction bases left unmatched: 7. The CDR3 consists of 13 residues. CDR3 coding DNA: TGTGCCAGCAGTGCAGTTAACAGGGGCGAGCAGTACTTC. Its translation is CASSAVNRGEQYF.

The CDR3 is CASSPLTGTGGYEQYF. In DNA form, the CDR3 reads TGTGCCAGCTCACCATTGACCGGGACAGGGGGCTACGAGCAGTACTTC. The rearrangement links TRBV18 to TRBJ2-7, with 11 bases matching TRBD1. Germline CDR1 reads KGHSH; CDR2 reads LQKENI. This CDR3 has 16 amino acids. V shed 2 bases, J shed 3 bases, and the junction held 6 bases outside the gene matches.

The gene calls are TRBV10-2 and TRBJ1-2; D is unclear. V was pared by 2 bases and J by 1 base, with 5 bases between. This CDR3 has 13 residues. CDR1 is WSHSY, CDR2 SAAADI, per germline. DNA of the CDR3: TGCGCCAGCAGTGAGAACGGTAACTATGGCTACACCTTC. Protein: CASSENGNYGYTF.

The chain joins TRBV25-1 to TRBJ2-3; unclear D gene. The CDR3 is 16 residues long. From germline, CDR1 is MGHDK and CDR2 SYGVNS. V lost 7 bases, J lost 2 bases, and 19 bases lay in between. CDR3 DNA sequence: TGTGCCAGCACCCCCAAATCATACTATAACACAGATACGCAGTATTTT. Residues: CASTPKSYYNTDTQYF.

The chain has TRBV7-9 and TRBJ1-2; D call uncertain. The germline CDR1 and CDR2 sequences are SEHNR and FQNEAQ (reference sequence). The ends were cut back, 7 bases at V and 2 bases at J, with 11 bases in the middle. The CDR3 spans 13 residues. CDR3 loop: CASTPDLNYGYTF. In DNA, the CDR3 is TGTGCCAGCACCCCGGACTTGAACTATGGCTACACCTTC.

V and J are TRBV28 and TRBJ2-7; a weak D match, TRBD1 (6 bases). Germline CDR1 MDHEN, CDR2 SYDVKM. The CDR3 is made up of 13 amino acids. With 3 bases removed from V and 3 bases from J, the gap between germline ends came to 9 bases. CDR3 sequence (DNA): TGTGCCAGCAGTTTTGGACAGAGCTACGAGCAGTACTTC. Translating gives CASSFGQSYEQYF.

The gene calls are TRBV11-2 and TRBJ2-7, with 7 bases fitting TRBD1. This CDR3 has 15 amino acids. Looked up from germline, CDR1 is SGHAT and CDR2 is FQNNGV. J lost 2 bases, V lost 2 bases, and 6 bases had no gene match. CDR3 bases: TGTGCCAGCAGCTTAAACCGGGACAGCACCTACGAGCAGTACTTC. Its protein is CASSLNRDSTYEQYF.

The V gene is TRBV27, the J gene TRBJ2-3; D unclear. The germline gives CDR1 MNHEY, CDR2 SMNVEV (reference sequence). This CDR3 spans 15 amino acids. The V and J ends lost 5 bases and 1 base respectively, with 13 bases between them. The CDR3 sequence: CASSMVLSGTDTQYF. In DNA form, the CDR3 reads TGTGCCAGCAGTATGGTGTTGTCGGGCACAGATACGCAGTATTTT.

The V gene is TRBV9, the J gene TRBJ2-7; 11 bases are shared with TRBD2. Germline loops: CDR1 SGDLS, CDR2 YYNGEE. V was clipped by 4 bases and J by 4 bases; unmatched bases: 4. The length of the CDR3 is 14 residues. Written as DNA, the CDR3 is TGTGCCAGCAGCTCCGGGACTAGCGGTTACGAGCAGTACTTC. The encoded protein is CASSSGTSGYEQYF.

The rearrangement joins TRBV6-5 to TRBJ1-2; D is ambiguous. This CDR3 is 15 amino acids long. The germline V and J ends were trimmed by 0 bases and 7 bases, with 15 bases remaining between them. CDR1 and CDR2 from the germline V gene are MNHEY and SVGAGI. Here the CDR3 DNA reads TGTGCCAGCAGTTACTCTCAGCTTACAGCCGGTGGCTACACCTTC. Amino acids: CASSYSQLTAGGYTF.

The chain carries TRBV5-4 and TRBJ2-3, with 8 bases fitting TRBD1. The germline CDR1 and CDR2 sequences are SGHNT and YYREEE (reference sequence). J was trimmed by 7 bases and V by 1 base; bases with no gene match: 11. This CDR3 is built from 16 residues. The CDR3 region has the DNA TGTGCCAGCAGCTTGAGGGCAGGGGGCGCGGGATATACGCAGTATTTT. Translated, it gives CASSLRAGGAGYTQYF.